This T cell receptor (beta chain) was recorded in a study of blood T cell repertoires in COVID-19. Study-wide context: The cDNA or gDNA used as material had been derived from T cells, B-cell-depleted T cells, or PBMCs.

The germline gives CDR1 GTSNPN, CDR2 SVGIG (reference sequence). Trimming took 4 bases from V and 1 from J, leaving 8 bases between them. The CDR3 has 13 amino acids. Profiled with immunoSEQ multiplex PCR; TCRdb holds only in-frame clones, not every one. Of over 150,000 clones in the sample, roughly 80% were seen once. Sequences were obtained from peripheral blood. The clonotype comes from a man between 65 and 85 years old with acute or convalescent COVID-19. The genes are TRBV30 and TRBJ1-5, with a tentative D call TRBD1 (5 bases). CDR3 in DNA: TGTGCCTGGACCGGGGGAAGCAATCAGCCCCAGCATTTT. Translating it yields CAWTGGSNQPQHF.